This TCR beta chain is drawn from a study of siplizumab effects on memory and regulatory T cells. Unstimulated naive, memory, effector memory and TEMRA subsets were also sequenced, drawn from a few donor pairs. Clones were read by immunoSEQ multiplex PCR, and TCRdb kept only the in-frame ones, dropping some. In the table there are more than 75,000 clones, roughly 96% of which are singletons. This clonotype was sampled from a human donor in good health. Sequencing was done on a sample of naive CD4+ T cells sorted from blood.

The CDR3 DNA reads as TGTGCCAGCAGTTTTTACCTCGGAGCTTTCTTT. Amino acids: CASSFYLGAFF. This chain uses TRBV28 with TRBJ1-1, with D unresolved. The CDR3 covers 11 residues. The germline V and J ends were trimmed by 3 bases and 10 bases, with 9 bases remaining between them. Germline CDR1 is MDHEN and CDR2 is SYDVKM.